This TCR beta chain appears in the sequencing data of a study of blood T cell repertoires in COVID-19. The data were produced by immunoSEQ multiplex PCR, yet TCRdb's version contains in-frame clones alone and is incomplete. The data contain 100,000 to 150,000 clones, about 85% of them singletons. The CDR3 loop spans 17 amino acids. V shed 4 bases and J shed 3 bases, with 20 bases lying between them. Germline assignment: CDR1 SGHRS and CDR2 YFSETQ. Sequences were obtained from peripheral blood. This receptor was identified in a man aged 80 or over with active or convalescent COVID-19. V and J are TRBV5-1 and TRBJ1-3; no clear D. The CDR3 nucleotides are TGCGCCAGCAGCAGGGAGGGTCCTTCGGGCAATGGAAACACCATATATTTT. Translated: CASSREGPSGNGNTIYF.